Below, 19 T cell receptor beta chains from the same sample are listed, as sequenced in a study of Tregs in tolerant kidney transplant recipients. Profiled with immunoSEQ multiplex PCR; TCRdb holds only in-frame clones, not every one. The sample has around 50,000 clones; around four fifths are singletons. The sequenced material came from CD4+ T cells from blood. The receptors come from a human donor in good health.

The rearrangement joins TRBV4-3 to TRBJ2-1, with no clear D. V lost 0 bases and J 9 bases, leaving 15 bases between the germline ends. CDR1 is LGHNA and CDR2 is YSLEER in the germline V gene. This CDR3 has 15 amino acids. This CDR3 is CASSQENLRVAEQFF. CDR3 nucleotide sequence: TGCGCCAGCAGCCAAGAAAATCTCCGGGTTGCTGAGCAGTTCTTC.

J is TRBJ2-7 and V is TRBV6-5; D is uncertain. The CDR3 has 15 amino acids. Germline V gene sequence: CDR1 MNHEY, CDR2 SVGAGI. V lost 5 bases, J lost 2 bases, and 16 bases lay in between. The CDR3 bases are TGTGCCAGCAGTCTTGGGTCGTCCGGCCCCTACGAGCAGTACTTC. It translates to CASSLGSSGPYEQYF.

The chain links TRBV5-6 to TRBJ2-6, with a possible D match to TRBD1 (6 bases). The CDR3 covers 15 residues. CDR1 SGHDT and CDR2 YYEEEE come from the germline V gene. V was cut by 4 bases and J by 4 bases, with 12 bases left in between. CDR3 in amino acids: CASSDIGQGANVLTF. In nucleotides, the CDR3 is TGTGCCAGCAGCGATATCGGACAGGGGGCCAACGTCCTGACTTTC.

The rearrangement links TRBV25-1 to TRBJ2-3; D perhaps matches TRBD1 (6 bases). The CDR3 runs 15 residues. V was cut by 7 bases and J by 1 base, with 15 bases left in between. CDR1 is MGHDK, CDR2 SYGVNS, per germline. The CDR3 region is CASNGRPGGTDTQYF. CDR3 DNA: TGTGCCAGCAACGGACGGCCAGGGGGCACAGATACGCAGTATTTT.

This chain connects TRBV19 to TRBJ2-1; 11 bases match TRBD1. CDR1 LNHDA and CDR2 SQIVND come from the germline V gene (reference sequence). This CDR3 contains 15 residues. V shed 2 bases and J 7 bases; nucleotides not matched to a gene: 4. CDR3 DNA: TGTGCCAGTAGTATAAGGACAGGGGGCATGAATGAGCAGTTCTTC. Protein product: CASSIRTGGMNEQFF.

The chain combines TRBV18 with TRBJ2-1; 7 nucleotides agree with TRBD1. V lost 5 bases, J lost 4 bases, and 11 bases stayed unmatched. CDR1 and CDR2 from the germline V gene are KGHSH and LQKENI. CDR3 size: 16 residues. In DNA, the CDR3 is TGTGCCAGCTCATCCCAAACCGGGACAGATTACAATGAGCAGTTCTTC. It encodes CASSSQTGTDYNEQFF.

The chain links TRBV29-1 to TRBJ2-5; unclear D gene. Germline V gene sequence: CDR1 SQVTM, CDR2 ANQGSEA. The CDR3 runs to 12 residues. The V end lost 0 bases, the J end lost 4 bases, and 6 bases lay between the germline ends. The chain's CDR3 is CSVEEAGETQYF. In DNA form, the CDR3 reads TGCAGCGTTGAAGAGGCCGGAGAGACCCAGTACTTC.

The chain uses TRBV11-3 and TRBJ2-7, with a possible D match to TRBD1 (5 bases). The germline gives CDR1 SGHNT, CDR2 YENEEA. Trimming removed 2 bases at V and 6 bases at J, with 11 bases between. The CDR3 extends over 13 amino acids. CDR3 DNA sequence: TGTGCCAGCAGCTTACTCCAGGGAAGCGAGCAGTACTTC. This codes for CASSLLQGSEQYF.

This chain connects TRBV11-2 to TRBJ2-4; either TRBD1 or TRBD2 may fit D (5 bases each). Germline V gene data show CDR1 as SGHAT and CDR2 as FQNNGV. The CDR3 is made up of 16 amino acids. V was cut by 3 bases and J by 3 bases, with 15 bases left in between. In DNA, the CDR3 is TGTGCCAGCAGCTTTTCCGACTCAGGGAGCAAAAACATTCAGTACTTC. Its protein is CASSFSDSGSKNIQYF.

This clone turned up a few times. The chain recombines TRBV29-1 with TRBJ1-2; no clear D gene. The V end lost 2 bases, the J end lost 8 bases, and 12 bases lay between the germline ends. Germline values: CDR1 SQVTM, CDR2 ANQGSEA. CDR3 size: 12 residues. The CDR3 sequence: CSVESRLLGYTF. CDR3 nucleotides: TGCAGCGTTGAAAGCAGACTTCTCGGCTACACCTTC.

The V gene is TRBV30, the J gene TRBJ2-6; D unclear. CDR3 length: 12 residues. Trimming shortened V by 4 bases and J by 0 bases, and 1 base separated the two germline ends. Germline values: CDR1 GTSNPN, CDR2 SVGIG (reference sequence). CDR3 region: CAWISGANVLTF. The CDR3 DNA follows: TGTGCCTGGATCTCTGGGGCCAACGTCCTGACTTTC.

The rearrangement links TRBV29-1 to TRBJ2-2; TRBD2 matches 12 bases. Looked up from germline, CDR1 is SQVTM and CDR2 is ANQGSEA. This CDR3 has 13 amino acids. In nucleotides, the CDR3 is TGCAGTTACGGACTAGCGGGATCCGGGGAGCTGTTTTTT. Protein sequence: CSYGLAGSGELFF.

The gene calls are TRBV10-2 and TRBJ2-7, with D possibly matching TRBD1 (5 bases). V lost 4 bases, J lost 5 bases, and 12 bases lay in between. Germline V gene data show CDR1 as WSHSY and CDR2 as SAAADI. The length of the CDR3 is 13 residues. CDR3: CASSGQGTHEQYF. For the CDR3, the DNA is TGCGCCAGCAGTGGGCAGGGAACCCACGAGCAGTACTTC.

This chain uses TRBV7-8 with TRBJ1-2; the match to TRBD1 covers 7 bases. The germline V gene encodes CDR1 SGHVS and CDR2 FQNEAQ. The CDR3 is made up of 15 amino acids. Unmatched junction bases numbered 6, after V lost 5 bases and J lost 0 bases. CDR3 in amino acids: CASSPGTAANYGYTF. The CDR3 nucleotides are TGTGCCAGCAGCCCAGGGACAGCAGCTAACTATGGCTACACCTTC. The whole variable domain, remainder taken from reference TRBV7-8 and TRBJ1-2, is GAGVSQSPRYKVAKRGQDVALRCDPISGHVSLFWYQQALGQGPEFLTYFQNEAQLDKSGLPSDRFFAERPEGSVSTLKIQRTQQEDSAVYLCASSPGTAANYGYTFGSGTRLTVV.

V gene TRBV6-5 combines with J gene TRBJ2-7; D is unresolved. V was shortened by 2 bases and J by 3 bases, with 8 bases between the two germline ends. CDR1 is MNHEY and CDR2 is SVGAGI in the germline V gene. The length of the CDR3 is 13 residues. CDR3 DNA sequence: TGTGCCAGCAGTTACATGTCGAACTACGAGCAGTACTTC. Residues: CASSYMSNYEQYF.

V usage is TRBV21-1 and J usage is TRBJ1-4; TRBD1 is the table's D call, not checked against the DNA. TRBV21-1 is listed as a pseudogene. The CDR3 is 12 amino acids. The CDR3 sequence is CARSFQKEKLFF. The CDR3 nucleotides are TGTGCCAGGTCGTTCCAGAAAGAAAAACTGTTTTTT.

V is TRBV29-1 and J is TRBJ1-2; the D gene is possibly TRBD1 (6 bases). The V end was cut by 2 bases, the J end by 7 bases, with 11 bases between. Germline-derived CDR1 and CDR2 are SQVTM and ANQGSEA. The CDR3 sequence is 12 residues long. CDR3: CSVENRESGYTF. The CDR3 nucleotides are TGCAGCGTTGAAAACAGGGAGAGTGGCTACACCTTC.

This clone showed up just a few times. This chain connects TRBV19 to TRBJ1-2, with D possibly TRBD1 on 5 matching bases. The CDR3 is 16 residues long. CDR1 is LNHDA and CDR2 is SQIVND in the germline V gene (reference sequence). V dropped 6 bases and J dropped 5 bases, with 22 bases sitting between them. The CDR3: CASSQTDTRISYGYTF. The CDR3 DNA follows: TGTGCCAGTAGCCAGACAGATACCCGTATCTCGTATGGCTACACCTTC.

The chain joins TRBV4-2 to TRBJ2-1; D perhaps matches TRBD1 (6 bases). V was clipped by 1 base and J by 8 bases, with 21 bases between them. This CDR3 has 17 amino acids. Looked up from germline, CDR1 is LGHNA and CDR2 is YNFKEQ. The CDR3 here is CASSQVETGYESDEQFF. The CDR3 DNA reads as TGTGCCAGCAGCCAAGTGGAGACAGGCTATGAGAGTGATGAGCAGTTCTTC.